The clone carrying this TCR beta chain turned up a few times. Each CDR3 protein gets one entry after TCRdb re-called the 5' RACE reads with MiXCR. The sample consists of 350,000 to 450,000 distinct CDR3 sequences, more than 5.5% of them appearing once. The record originates from a study of T cells after yellow fever vaccination. The CDR3 totals 15 residues. V lost 1 base, J lost 3 bases, and 6 bases stayed unmatched. Germline V lookup: CDR1 SQVTM, CDR2 ANQGSEA. The TCR was taken from a man aged 25-45 years who received the YFV17D yellow fever vaccine. Here the sequenced sample was PBMCs, taken 5 days after the yellow fever booster vaccination. The chain uses TRBV29-1 and TRBJ2-7; 10 bases line up with TRBD1. The DNA for the CDR3 is TGCAGCGTTGAAGGTCAAGGACAGGGGGGCTACGAGCAGTACTTC. Its translation is CSVEGQGQGGYEQYF.